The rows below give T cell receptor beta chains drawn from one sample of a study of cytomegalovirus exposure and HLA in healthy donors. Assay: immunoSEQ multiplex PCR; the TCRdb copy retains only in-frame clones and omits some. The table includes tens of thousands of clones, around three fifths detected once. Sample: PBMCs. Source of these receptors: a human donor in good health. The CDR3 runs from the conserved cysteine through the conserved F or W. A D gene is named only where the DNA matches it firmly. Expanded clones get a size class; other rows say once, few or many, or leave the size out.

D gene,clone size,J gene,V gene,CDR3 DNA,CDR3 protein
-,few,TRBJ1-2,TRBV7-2,TGTGCCAGCAGCTCCCAGGGCGGACCTAACTATGGCTACACCTTC,CASSSQGGPNYGYTF
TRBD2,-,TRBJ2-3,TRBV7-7,TGTGCTAGCGCTCCAACGGGGGGGCTTAGCACAGATACGCAGTATTTT,CASAPTGGLSTDTQYF
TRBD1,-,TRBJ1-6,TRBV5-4,TGTGCCAGCAGCACTGACAGGGGGAATTCACCCCTCCACTTT,CASSTDRGNSPLHF
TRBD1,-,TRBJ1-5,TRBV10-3,TGTGCCACCAGGAGTCAGGGGGCGAGGCAGCCCCAGCATTTT,CATRSQGARQPQHF
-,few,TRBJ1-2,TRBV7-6,TGTGCCAGCAGCTTAGAGGCAGGGGAGAACTATGGCTACACCTTC,CASSLEAGENYGYTF
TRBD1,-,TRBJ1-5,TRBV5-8,TGTGCCAGCAGCTTGAACAGGGGGCCGGGAAATCAGCCCCAGCATTTT,CASSLNRGPGNQPQHF
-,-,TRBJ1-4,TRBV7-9,TGTGCCAGCAGCCCCGAAGCCAGGGGTGAAAAACTGTTTTTT,CASSPEARGEKLFF
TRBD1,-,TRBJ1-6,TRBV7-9,TGTGCCAGCAGCCCCTGGGACAGGGGGTATAATTCACCCCTCCACTTT,CASSPWDRGYNSPLHF
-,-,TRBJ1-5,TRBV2,TGTGCCAGCAGAATACAGAATAGCAATCAGCCCCAGCATTTT,CASRIQNSNQPQHF
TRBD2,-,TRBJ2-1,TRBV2,TGTGCCAGCAGTGAGGGACTAGTCTCCTACAATGAGCAGTTCTTC,CASSEGLVSYNEQFF
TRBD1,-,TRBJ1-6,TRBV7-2,TGTGCCAGCAGCTTACTTCAGGGGGCGTTTCTGGCCCTCCACTTT,CASSLLQGAFLALHF
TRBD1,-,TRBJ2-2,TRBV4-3,TGCGCCAGCAGCCAAGGGCAGGGGGCTGTCGGGGAGCTGTTTTTT,CASSQGQGAVGELFF
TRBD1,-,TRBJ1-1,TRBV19,TGTGCCAGTAGTATATTACCGGGACAGATAAACACTGAAGCTTTCTTT,CASSILPGQINTEAFF
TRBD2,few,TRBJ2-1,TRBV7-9,TGTGCCAGCAGCCCCTCGGGGGGGGGCTATGAGCAGTTCTTC,CASSPSGGGYEQFF
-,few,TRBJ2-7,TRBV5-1,TGCGCCAGCAGCTTCTTTGAGGGGGATGCCTACGAGCAGTACTTC,CASSFFEGDAYEQYF
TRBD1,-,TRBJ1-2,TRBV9,TGTGCCAGCAGCCCGCAGGACAGGGGAAGATTTAACTATGGCTACACCTTC,CASSPQDRGRFNYGYTF
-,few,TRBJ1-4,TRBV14,TGTGCCAGCAGCCAGAACTCCGAAAAACTGTTTTTT,CASSQNSEKLFF
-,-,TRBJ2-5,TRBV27,TGTGCCAAATCTAATTCTGGGACCCAGTACTTC,CAKSNSGTQYF
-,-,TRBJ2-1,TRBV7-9,TGTGCCAGCAGCTTAGGTCAGTTCAATGAGCAGTTCTTC,CASSLGQFNEQFF
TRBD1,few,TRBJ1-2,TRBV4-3,TGCGCCAGCAGCCAAGACCGTTCAGTGGGACAGATACCCTATGGCTACACCTTC,CASSQDRSVGQIPYGYTF
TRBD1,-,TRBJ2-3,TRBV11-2,TGTGCCAGCAGCTTAACAGGGGGTATCACAGATACGCAGTATTTT,CASSLTGGITDTQYF
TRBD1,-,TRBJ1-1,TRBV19,TGTGCCAGTAGTGCACTCAACAGGGGGCGCGAGGGCACTGAAGCTTTCTTT,CASSALNRGREGTEAFF
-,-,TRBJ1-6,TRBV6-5,TGTGCCAGCAGTTACTCGACGGGGAGCGCTTCACCCCTCCACTTT,CASSYSTGSASPLHF
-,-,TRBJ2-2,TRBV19,TGTGCCAGTAGTCGGAGGGACAGTTCGAACACCGGGGAGCTGTTTTTT,CASSRRDSSNTGELFF
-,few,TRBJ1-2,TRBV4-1,TGCGCCAGCAGCCAAGAGGTTGGGAGAAACTATGGCTACACCTTC,CASSQEVGRNYGYTF
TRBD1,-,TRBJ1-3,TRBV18,TGTGCCAGCTCACCCCGGTGGGCGGCAGGGGGATCCTCTGGAAACACCATATATTTT,CASSPRWAAGGSSGNTIYF
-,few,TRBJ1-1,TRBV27,TGTGCCAGCAGTATGGGGGGTAGGACTGAAGCTTTCTTT,CASSMGGRTEAFF
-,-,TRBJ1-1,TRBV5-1,TGCGCCAGCAGCTTAACCGGACAGCGAAACACTGAAGCTTTCTTT,CASSLTGQRNTEAFF
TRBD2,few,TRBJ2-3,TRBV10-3,TGTGCCATCAGCGCGGGACTAGCACTGGATACGCAGTATTTT,CAISAGLALDTQYF
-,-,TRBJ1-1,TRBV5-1,TGCGCCAGCAGCTTGGTGGGGAGTTTGACCCCTGAAGCTTTCTTT,CASSLVGSLTPEAFF
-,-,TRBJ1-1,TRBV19,TGTGCCAGTACCGACCAGAGGCCGAACACTGAAGCTTTCTTT,CASTDQRPNTEAFF
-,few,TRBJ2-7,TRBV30,TGTGCCTGGATGGGGGTCGGGGGTCGCCACGAGCAGTACTTC,CAWMGVGGRHEQYF
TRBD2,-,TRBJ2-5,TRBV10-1,TGCGCCAGCAGTTTCTTTAACGGTTGGCTAGCGGGGTTCCAAGAGACCCAGTACTTC,CASSFFNGWLAGFQETQYF
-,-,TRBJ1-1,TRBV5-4,TGTGCCAGCAGCCACACAGGGAACACTGAAGCTTTCTTT,CASSHTGNTEAFF
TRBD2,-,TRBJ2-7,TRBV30,TGTGCCTGGACAAGCGGGGGGCCTTACGAGCAGTACTTC,CAWTSGGPYEQYF
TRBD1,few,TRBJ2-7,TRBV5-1,TGCGCCAGCAGCGGGACCGGGACAGCCTCCCGCGAGCAGTACTTC,CASSGTGTASREQYF
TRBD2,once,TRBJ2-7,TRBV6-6,TGTGCCAGCAGTTACAACAGGCCGGGGGGCGAGCAGTACTTC,CASSYNRPGGEQYF
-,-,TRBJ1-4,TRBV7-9,TGTGCCAGCAGCCGAAGGAACGATGGACGGCCGAGGGATTTT,CASSRRNDGRPRDF
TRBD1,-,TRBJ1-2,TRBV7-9,TGTTCCAGCAGCCCAGAGGGGGCGATTGGCTACACCTTC,CSSSPEGAIGYTF
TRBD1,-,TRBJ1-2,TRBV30,TGTGCCTGGAGTGCGACAGGGAACTATGGCTACACCTTC,CAWSATGNYGYTF
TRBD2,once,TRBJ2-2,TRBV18,TGTGCCAGCTCACCACGGACTAGCGAGAACACCGGGGAGCTGTTTTTT,CASSPRTSENTGELFF
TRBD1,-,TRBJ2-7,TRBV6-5,TGTGCCAGCAGAGGGACAGGGGGCTACGAGCAGTACTTC,CASRGTGGYEQYF
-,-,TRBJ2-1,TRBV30,TGTGCCTGGAGTGATGGGACAGAGCAGTTCTTC,CAWSDGTEQFF
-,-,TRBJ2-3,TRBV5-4,TGTGCCAGCAGCGCGGGACGGCCAGACACAGATACGCAGTATTTT,CASSAGRPDTDTQYF
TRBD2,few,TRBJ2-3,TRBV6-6,TGTGCCAGCAGTTACCGGACTAGCGGGGGGCAAGATACGCAGTATTTT,CASSYRTSGGQDTQYF
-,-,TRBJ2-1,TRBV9,TGTGCCAGCAGCGTAGGAGGTGGGGGGGCAATTCATGAGCAGTTCTTC,CASSVGGGGAIHEQFF
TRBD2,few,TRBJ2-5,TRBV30,TGTGCCTGGAGTCTAACTAGCGGGGGAGGTGAGACCCAGTACTTC,CAWSLTSGGGETQYF
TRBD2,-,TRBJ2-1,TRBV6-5,TGTGCCAGCAGTTACTCCGTACTAGCGGGGGGTCATGAGCAGTTCTTC,CASSYSVLAGGHEQFF
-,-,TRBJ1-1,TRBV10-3,TGTGCCATCAGTGAGACAGGGAACACTGAAGCTTTCTTT,CAISETGNTEAFF
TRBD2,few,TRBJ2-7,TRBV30,TGTGCCTGGGTCCCCTCCAAACTAGCGGGGGCCCATGGCGAGCAGTACTTC,CAWVPSKLAGAHGEQYF
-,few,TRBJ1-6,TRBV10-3,TGTGCCATCAGTGGTACATGGAGCTCCTATAATTCACCCCTCCACTTT,CAISGTWSSYNSPLHF
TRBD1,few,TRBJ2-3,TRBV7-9,TGTGCCAGCAGCTCCTTCCGGGACAGGTGGGGCACAGATACGCAGTATTTT,CASSSFRDRWGTDTQYF